Detailed here is one T cell receptor (beta chain). No antigen is known for it. Only in-frame clones appear in the TCRdb table, and some are missing; sequencing was by immunoSEQ multiplex PCR. The sample includes more than 35,000 clones, 85% to 95% seen only once; the top ten take over 3.5%. The data were taken from a study of resident and recirculating memory T cells in vitiligo. The V gene end was trimmed by 6 bases and the J gene end by 12 bases; junction bases not matched to a gene: 7. The germline gives CDR1 MNHNS, CDR2 SASEGT. This CDR3 is built from 13 residues. Study-level findings and limits: Vitiligo lesions lacked a unique dominant clone, and clonality varied. TCR sequences were not conserved across biopsy sites or patients.

This clonotype was obtained from a male donor with vitiligo. The sample consisted of blood. V usage is TRBV6-1 and J usage is TRBJ1-4, with 10 bases matching TRBD1. CDR3 residues: CASSGTGVGELFF. CDR3 DNA: TGTGCCAGCAGCGGGACAGGGGTTGGAGAACTGTTTTTT.